Shown below are 19 T cell receptor beta chains from a single sample sequenced in a study of blood T cell repertoires in COVID-19. Sequenced by immunoSEQ multiplex PCR; TCRdb stores in-frame clones only, minus some. The sample has about 57,000 clones, 88% seen once. The specimen was peripheral blood. The receptors originated from a human donor in a cohort sampled during active COVID-19.

This clone occurred once. V is TRBV7-8 and J is TRBJ2-2, with 7 positions matching TRBD1. The CDR3 has 16 amino acids. J lost 4 bases, V lost 2 bases, and 7 bases had no gene match. CDR1 and CDR2 from the germline V gene are SGHVS and FQNEAQ. CDR3 protein: CASSLTAGGSTGELFF. CDR3 sequence (DNA): TGTGCCAGCAGCTTAACGGCAGGGGGAAGCACCGGGGAGCTGTTTTTT.

Only one count was recorded for this clone. The V call is TRBV9, the J call TRBJ2-1, with D perhaps matching TRBD1 (7 bases). CDR1 and CDR2 (germline): SGDLS, YYNGEE. Trimming cost V 4 bases and J 1 base, with 12 bases left between them. The CDR3 totals 15 residues. The CDR3 is CASSPGGSSYNEQFF. As DNA, the CDR3 is TGTGCCAGCAGCCCAGGGGGGTCTTCCTACAATGAGCAGTTCTTC.

The chain combines TRBV18 with TRBJ2-5, with 11 bases identical to TRBD2. Germline loops: CDR1 KGHSH, CDR2 LQKENI. V dropped 6 bases and J dropped 4; count of bases not matched to a gene: 4. This CDR3 has 14 amino acids. The CDR3 DNA reads as TGTGCCAGCTCGTCCACTAGCGGGAGAGAGACCCAGTACTTC. Residues: CASSSTSGRETQYF.

V and J are TRBV5-1 and TRBJ2-5; tentative D call: TRBD1 (6 bases). The CDR3 contains 16 residues. V lost 5 bases, J lost 2 bases, and 19 bases lay in between. Germline V gives CDR1 SGHRS, CDR2 YFSETQ. DNA for the CDR3: TGCGCCAGCAGACCCCTGGGCAGGGGCGTGCAAGAGACCCAGTACTTC. It codes for CASRPLGRGVQETQYF. Together with reference TRBV5-1 and TRBJ2-5, the CDR3 gives the full variable domain: KAGVTQTPRYLIKTRGQQVTLSCSPISGHRSVSWYQQTPGQGLQFLFEYFSETQRNKGNFPGRFSGRQFSNSRSEMNVSTLELGDSALYLCASRPLGRGVQETQYFGPGTRLLVL.

This clone came up once. The V gene is TRBV5-1, the J gene TRBJ1-6; 8 bases match TRBD1. V trimming: 0 bases; J trimming: 11 bases; junction bases outside the gene matches: 10. This CDR3 has 16 residues. Germline V lookup: CDR1 SGHRS, CDR2 YFSETQ. CDR3 region: CASSLAIGQGLAPLHF. The DNA of the CDR3 is TGCGCCAGCAGCTTGGCGATAGGACAGGGCCTTGCACCCCTCCACTTT.

The genes are TRBV7-8 and TRBJ2-2, with D possibly TRBD1 on 5 matching bases. The ends were cut back, 5 bases at V and 0 bases at J, with 13 bases in the middle. This CDR3 comprises 16 residues. CDR1 is SGHVS and CDR2 is FQNEAQ in the germline V gene. In DNA form, the CDR3 reads TGTGCCAGCAGCCCCCAGGGAATCGCGAACACCGGGGAGCTGTTTTTT. This translates into CASSPQGIANTGELFF.

The V call is TRBV21-1, the J call TRBJ1-1; the table's D call, TRBD1, has no DNA check behind it. TRBV21-1 is reported as a pseudogene. The CDR3 totals 13 residues. The CDR3 DNA reads TGTGCCAGCAGCAAGGACAGGAGGACTGAAGCTTTCTTT. Residues: CASSKDRRTEAFF.

The rearrangement joins TRBV7-3 to TRBJ1-1, with TRBD1 as a possible D gene (6 bases). With 0 bases removed from V and 2 bases from J, the gap between germline ends came to 7 bases. CDR1 and CDR2 from the germline V gene are SGHTA and FQGTGA. The length of the CDR3 is 14 residues. The CDR3 region is CASSLTGGNTEAFF. CDR3 bases: TGTGCCAGCAGCTTAACTGGGGGCAACACTGAAGCTTTCTTT. Full variable domain (remainder filled in from reference TRBV7-3 and TRBJ1-1): GAGVSQTPSNKVTEKGKYVELRCDPISGHTALYWYRQSLGQGPEFLIYFQGTGAADDSGLPNDRFFAVRPEGSVSTLKIQRTERGDSAVYLCASSLTGGNTEAFFGQGTRLTVV.

The chain is built from TRBV5-1 and TRBJ1-2; D not resolved. This CDR3 contains 14 residues. Germline CDR1 and CDR2: SGHRS and YFSETQ. The ends were cut back, 6 bases at V and 8 bases at J, with 20 bases in the middle. In nucleotides, the CDR3 is TGCGCCAGCACCTTTGAGTCCCCCTTAGTCGGCTACACCTTC. This codes for CASTFESPLVGYTF.

The table lists this clone with a count of one. The chain employs TRBV27 and TRBJ2-6; TRBD1 aligns across 8 bases. This CDR3 spans 18 amino acids. The V gene's germline CDR1 is MNHEY and CDR2 SMNVEV (reference sequence). Trimming took 3 bases from V and 1 from J; bases not matched to a gene: 8. CDR3 sequence reads: CASSFFGRGLSGANVLTF. The CDR3 DNA reads TGTGCCAGCAGTTTCTTCGGCAGGGGGCTTTCTGGGGCCAACGTCCTGACTTTC.

This clone was seen a single time. This sequence joins TRBV24-1 and TRBJ2-2; 7 bases map to TRBD2. The CDR3 contains 16 residues. Germline V gives CDR1 KGHDR, CDR2 SFDVKD. J gave up 0 bases and V 4 bases, and 4 bases lay outside the gene matches. CDR3 in DNA: TGTGCCACCAGTGAATTAGCGGGTACGAACACCGGGGAGCTGTTTTTT. Amino acid sequence: CATSELAGTNTGELFF.

The chain is built from TRBV19 and TRBJ1-2, with a possible D match to TRBD1 (6 bases). V lost 4 bases to trimming and J lost 0 bases, with 21 bases between them. CDR3 length: 18 amino acids. CDR1 is LNHDA and CDR2 is SQIVND in the germline V gene (reference sequence). CDR3 bases: TGTGCCAGTAGTACCAGAACTACAGGGTTTATCGCTAACTATGGCTACACCTTC. This translates into CASSTRTTGFIANYGYTF.

The chain employs TRBV9 and TRBJ2-2; 9 nucleotides agree with TRBD2. V was pared by 0 bases and J by 3 bases, with 3 bases of the junction left unmatched. The germline V gene has CDR1 SGDLS and CDR2 YYNGEE. The CDR3 sequence is 16 residues long. Here the CDR3 reads CASSVGLAGHTGELFF. For the CDR3, the DNA is TGTGCCAGCAGCGTAGGTCTAGCGGGACACACCGGGGAGCTGTTTTTT. Full variable domain (rest looked up from reference TRBV9 and TRBJ2-2): DSGVTQTPKHLITATGQRVTLRCSPRSGDLSVYWYQQSLDQGLQFLIQYYNGEERAKGNILERFSAQQFPDLHSELNLSSLELGDSALYFCASSVGLAGHTGELFFGEGSRLTVL.

The chain is built from TRBV30 and TRBJ1-2; maybe TRBD1 (6 bases). The germline CDR1 and CDR2 sequences are GTSNPN and SVGIG (reference sequence). V was cut by 4 bases and J by 4 bases, with 10 bases left in between. The CDR3 runs to 12 residues. CDR3 bases: TGTGCCTGGACAGGGGAAGGCTATGGCTACACCTTC. Its protein is CAWTGEGYGYTF.

Comment on this clone: One end of the junction varies from germline; a read error may be responsible. The V call is TRBV7-7, the J call TRBJ1-5; the D is unclear. Germline CDR1 and CDR2: SSHAT and FNYEAQ (reference sequence). The CDR3 runs to 16 residues. CDR3 sequence reads: CASSLLGAAVNQPQHF. Here the CDR3 DNA reads TGTGCTAGCAGCTTACTGGGTGCGGCCGTCAATCAGCCCCAGCATTTT. The full variable domain, rest sourced from reference TRBV7-7 and TRBJ1-5, is GAGVSQSPRYKVTKRGQDVTLRCDPISSHATLYWYQQALGQGPEFLTYFNYEAQPDKSGLPSDRFSAERPEGSISTLTIQRTEQRDSAMYRCASSLLGAAVNQPQHFGDGTRLSIL.

CDR3 sequence: CASSGRAGGYTEAFF. CDR3 nucleotides: TGTGCCAGCAGTGGCAGAGCGGGGGGGTACACTGAAGCTTTCTTT. This chain uses TRBV2 with TRBJ1-1; maybe TRBD1 (5 bases). Trimming took off 4 bases at V and 3 bases at J, with 15 bases between the two ends. The V gene's germline CDR1 is SNHLY and CDR2 FYNNEI. This CDR3 spans 15 amino acids.

The gene calls are TRBV19 and TRBJ2-7, with TRBD1 identical over 7 bases. Germline values: CDR1 LNHDA, CDR2 SQIVND (reference sequence). The CDR3 runs 15 residues. Trimming took 1 base from V and 1 from J; bases not matched to a gene: 4. The CDR3 sequence is CASSIAGTESYEQYF. The CDR3, as DNA: TGTGCCAGTAGTATAGCCGGGACAGAGTCCTACGAGCAGTACTTC.

V gene TRBV4-2 combines with J gene TRBJ2-2; D uncertain. Germline V lookup: CDR1 LGHNA, CDR2 YNFKEQ. The CDR3 length is 13 residues. The V and J ends lost 0 bases and 5 bases respectively, with 4 bases between them. The CDR3 loop reads CASSQDLTGELFF. In DNA, the CDR3 is TGTGCCAGCAGCCAAGATCTGACCGGGGAGCTGTTTTTT.

This chain joins TRBV5-1 and TRBJ2-5, with a possible D match to TRBD1 (6 bases). V lost 2 bases and J lost 1, with 12 bases in between. The CDR3 length is 15 residues. Germline CDR1 reads SGHRS; CDR2 reads YFSETQ. CDR3 region: CASSFSGQPQETQYF. The CDR3 region has the DNA TGCGCCAGCAGCTTTTCCGGACAGCCCCAAGAGACCCAGTACTTC.